This is a list of T cell receptor beta chains from one sample in a study of cytomegalovirus exposure and HLA in healthy donors. Method: immunoSEQ multiplex PCR; TCRdb's copy keeps in-frame clones and lacks some. The sample has 150,000 to 200,000 clones, 75% seen once; the top ten hold around 7.7%. Sequencing was done on a sample of PBMCs. These receptors were taken from a woman aged 40 to 50 in good health and CMV-seropositive. CDR3s include the opening cysteine and the closing phenylalanine or tryptophan. The order of the fields is clone size, V gene, J gene, D gene, CDR3 DNA, CDR3 protein. The D gene is left open where the match is weak. Clone size appears in some rows only: once, few, many, or a class for an expanded clone.

-	TRBV7-9	TRBJ1-1	-	TGTGCCAGCACCCTCTCAAGGACAGCGAACACTGAAGCTTTCTTT	CASTLSRTANTEAFF
few	TRBV4-2	TRBJ1-3	TRBD1	TGTGCCAGCAGCCAAGATTATAGGACAGGGTTTCACTCTGGAAACACCATATATTTT	CASSQDYRTGFHSGNTIYF
-	TRBV6-5	TRBJ2-1	-	TGTGCCAGCAGTTCCTTTAGGGGTAATGAGCAGTTCTTC	CASSSFRGNEQFF
once	TRBV30	TRBJ2-2	-	TGTGCCTGGAGTCCCCGGAGTACCGGGGAGCTGTTTTTT	CAWSPRSTGELFF
-	TRBV5-1	TRBJ2-2	TRBD2	TGCGCCAGCAGCATACAGTTCGGCGGGAGGAGTACCGGGGAGCTGTTTTTT	CASSIQFGGRSTGELFF
-	TRBV11-3	TRBJ2-7	-	TGTGCCAGCAGCTTGGAGGGCTACGAGCAGTACTTC	CASSLEGYEQYF
-	TRBV7-3	TRBJ2-3	-	TGTGCCAGCAGCTTAAGCGGGATAAGTACAGATACGCAGTATTTT	CASSLSGISTDTQYF
-	TRBV27	TRBJ1-4	TRBD1	TGTGCCAGCAGCAAAACCGGGACAGGGCTTCAACCCAATGAAAAACTGTTTTTT	CASSKTGTGLQPNEKLFF
few	TRBV5-1	TRBJ2-7	TRBD2	TGCGCCAGCAGCTTGGGACTAGCGGGAGGTTCCTACGAGCAGTACTTC	CASSLGLAGGSYEQYF
few	TRBV10-3	TRBJ1-3	TRBD1	TGTGCCATCAGTGAGGTGACAGGGACTGGAAACACCATATATTTT	CAISEVTGTGNTIYF
few	TRBV2	TRBJ2-7	TRBD1	TGTGCCAGCAGTACGCAGGGACAGACCTACGAGCAGTACTTC	CASSTQGQTYEQYF
-	TRBV5-1	TRBJ1-4	TRBD1	TGCGCCAGCAGCTTGACCCCGGGACAGGTCCTTCTAGATAATGAAAAACTGTTTTTT	CASSLTPGQVLLDNEKLFF
once	TRBV7-3	TRBJ2-5	-	TGTGCCAGCAGCTCACCCCTAGGTACAGGGTCTCAAGAGACCCAGTACTTC	CASSSPLGTGSQETQYF
once	TRBV7-8	TRBJ2-1	TRBD2	TGTGCCAGCAGCCCCTTAGCGGGAGGAGCTGGAAATGAGCAGTTCTTC	CASSPLAGGAGNEQFF
-	TRBV11-2	TRBJ1-5	TRBD1	TGTGCCAGCATTCGACAGGGCTATCAGCCCCAGCATTTT	CASIRQGYQPQHF
once	TRBV6-5	TRBJ2-3	TRBD1	TGTGCCAGCAGTTACTCCGGGACAGGGGTAGATACGCAGTATTTT	CASSYSGTGVDTQYF
-	TRBV4-1	TRBJ2-1	TRBD2	TGCGCCAGCAGCCAAATTCGGGCGGGAGCGGACAACAATGAGCAGTTCTTC	CASSQIRAGADNNEQFF
-	TRBV21-1	TRBJ2-7	-	TGTGCCAGCAGCAAAGGGCCTCGGGGGTCCTACGAGCAGTACTTC	CASSKGPRGSYEQYF
-	TRBV29-1	TRBJ1-2	TRBD1	TGCAGCGTTGAAGCCCTTCCGGGACAGGGACCGGTAGGGTATGGCTACACCTTC	CSVEALPGQGPVGYGYTF
-	TRBV27	TRBJ1-5	-	TGTGCCAGCAGTTTATCGCGGAGCAATCAGCCCCAGCATTTT	CASSLSRSNQPQHF
-	TRBV2	TRBJ2-7	TRBD1	TGTGCCAGCAGTAGACAGGGCCTCACCTACGAGCAGTACTTC	CASSRQGLTYEQYF
-	TRBV5-1	TRBJ2-6	TRBD2	TGCGCCAGCAGCCTGACAGCGGGAGGGTCTGGGGCCAACGTCCTGACTTTC	CASSLTAGGSGANVLTF
-	TRBV27	TRBJ1-1	TRBD1	TGTGCCAGCAGTTTAGGACAGGCTGGGACTGAAGCTTTCTTT	CASSLGQAGTEAFF
-	TRBV12-5	TRBJ2-1	TRBD1	TGTGCTAGTGGTTTGGAGCGACAGGGGAATGAGCAGTTCTTC	CASGLERQGNEQFF
-	TRBV10-3	TRBJ2-7	TRBD2	TGTGCCATCAGTGAGTCGAAGGGGACTAGCGGGCCCTACGAGCAGTACTTC	CAISESKGTSGPYEQYF
-	TRBV10-3	TRBJ1-1	-	TGTGCCATCAGTGATCGGGGATCTGGCACTGAAGCTTTCTTT	CAISDRGSGTEAFF
few	TRBV10-1	TRBJ1-4	TRBD1	TGCGCCAGCAGTGAGTCCCGGGACAGTCCTCCGTGGCTGTTTTTT	CASSESRDSPPWLFF
-	TRBV2	TRBJ2-6	-	TGTGCCAGCAGACCCCGGGAATCTGGGGCCAACGTCCTGACTTTC	CASRPRESGANVLTF
-	TRBV10-2	TRBJ2-7	TRBD2	TGCGCCAGCAGTGAGGGGGGGGCCTACGAGCAGTACTTC	CASSEGGAYEQYF
-	TRBV28	TRBJ2-7	TRBD2	TGTGCCAGCAGTGTCAGCGGGAGGGCCCAACGGGGAGTGCAGTACTTC	CASSVSGRAQRGVQYF
-	TRBV29-1	TRBJ2-1	TRBD2	TGCAGCGTTGACCCGGGACTAGCGGGAGATTCGGAGTTCTACAATGAGCAGTTCTTC	CSVDPGLAGDSEFYNEQFF
once	TRBV5-1	TRBJ1-6	TRBD1	TGCGCCAGCAGCTCGGGACAGGGGGCCAATAATTCACCCCTCCACTTT	CASSSGQGANNSPLHF
-	TRBV9	TRBJ1-3	TRBD1	TGTGCCAGCAGCACCCAAACAGGGGCTGGAAACACCATATATTTT	CASSTQTGAGNTIYF
few	TRBV19	TRBJ2-3	-	TGTGCCAGTAGTATAGATCGGGGAGTGATCACAGATACGCAGTATTTT	CASSIDRGVITDTQYF
-	TRBV6-1	TRBJ2-4	TRBD1	TGTGCCAGCACTGACAGGGGAAGTGTCAAAAACATTCAGTACTTC	CASTDRGSVKNIQYF
-	TRBV10-2	TRBJ2-5	-	TGCGCCAGCAGTACAGGGGAGACCCAGTACTTC	CASSTGETQYF
-	TRBV4-3	TRBJ1-2	TRBD1	TGCGCCAGCAGCCCTCGAGACAGGGCCTATGGCTACACCTTC	CASSPRDRAYGYTF
-	TRBV6-5	TRBJ2-3	-	TGTGCCAGCTATCCAGATACGCAGTATTTT	CASYPDTQYF
-	TRBV28	TRBJ1-2	-	TGTGCCAGCAGTGACAGGAGATGGAATGGCTACACCTTC	CASSDRRWNGYTF
once	TRBV5-8	TRBJ1-5	TRBD1	TGTGCCAGCAGCCTGAACAAGGGGGCAGGACAGCCCCAGCATTTT	CASSLNKGAGQPQHF
-	TRBV5-1	TRBJ2-2	-	TGCGCCAGCAGCTTGGAGGGCAGGGGAAACACCGGGGAGCTGTTTTTT	CASSLEGRGNTGELFF
-	TRBV28	TRBJ1-1	-	TGTGCCAGCTTTGCCGGGAACACTGAAGCTTTCTTT	CASFAGNTEAFF
-	TRBV27	TRBJ2-4	-	TGTGCCAGTAGAGAAAGATCCCTAGCCAAAAACATTCAGTACTTC	CASRERSLAKNIQYF
-	TRBV2	TRBJ1-1	-	TGTGCCAGCACGGCAGGGGTCGAAGCTTTCTTT	CASTAGVEAFF
-	TRBV19	TRBJ2-1	-	TGTGCCAGTAACCCAGGGGCCAAATCAGGGGCGGGTGAGCAGTTCTTC	CASNPGAKSGAGEQFF
-	TRBV2	TRBJ2-3	TRBD1	TGTGCCAACCCGGACAGGGCCGCCACAGATACGCAGTATTTT	CANPDRAATDTQYF
-	TRBV27	TRBJ2-4	-	TGTGCCAGCAGTTTATCGAGGGCCAACATTCAGTACTTC	CASSLSRANIQYF
-	TRBV28	TRBJ2-7	-	TGTGCCAGCAGTTTAGCGGGTCTCTCCTACGAGCAGTACTTC	CASSLAGLSYEQYF
-	TRBV7-9	TRBJ2-7	-	TGTGCCAGCAGCCAGGGTCCCTACGAGCAGTACTTC	CASSQGPYEQYF
-	TRBV27	TRBJ1-5	-	TGTGCCAGCAGTTTGGACAGAGGACAGCCCCAGCATTTT	CASSLDRGQPQHF
-	TRBV6-1	TRBJ2-1	TRBD2	TGTGCCAGCAGTGAATGGGCGGGAGGCACCTACAATGAGCAGTTCTTC	CASSEWAGGTYNEQFF
-	TRBV4-1	TRBJ2-3	TRBD1	TGCGCCAGCAGCCAACTGGACAGGGGGAGAGCAGATACGCAGTATTTT	CASSQLDRGRADTQYF
-	TRBV2	TRBJ1-5	-	TGTGCCACCAGGAGATCGAATAGCAATCAGCCCCAGCATTTT	CATRRSNSNQPQHF
-	TRBV4-2	TRBJ2-1	-	TGTGCCAGCAGCCAAGCTAGCAGCTACAATGAGCAGTTCTTC	CASSQASSYNEQFF
-	TRBV28	TRBJ2-2	TRBD2	TGTGCCAGCAGACCTCGGGCGGGAGGTAACACCGGGGAGCTGTTTTTT	CASRPRAGGNTGELFF
-	TRBV6-1	TRBJ1-2	-	TGTGCCAGCAGTATCTCTGCTAACTATGGCTACACCTTC	CASSISANYGYTF
-	TRBV7-9	TRBJ2-7	-	TGTGCCAGCAGCTCTGTGGGGGGAATTGATATCTACGAGCAGTACTTC	CASSSVGGIDIYEQYF
-	TRBV13	TRBJ1-1	TRBD1	TGTGCCAGCAGCTCTACAGGGGGTGCTCCGAACACTGAAGCTTTCTTT	CASSSTGGAPNTEAFF
-	TRBV25-1	TRBJ2-7	-	TGTGCCAGCAGTCTAGGCAGGGAAGAGCAGTACTTC	CASSLGREEQYF